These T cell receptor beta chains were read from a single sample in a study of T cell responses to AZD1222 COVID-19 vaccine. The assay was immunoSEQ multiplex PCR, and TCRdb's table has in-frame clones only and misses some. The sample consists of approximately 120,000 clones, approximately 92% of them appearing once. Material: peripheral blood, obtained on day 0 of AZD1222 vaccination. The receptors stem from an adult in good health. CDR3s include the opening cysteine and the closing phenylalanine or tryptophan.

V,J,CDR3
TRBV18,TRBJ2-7,CASSETGGVMRLSYEQYF
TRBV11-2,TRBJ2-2,CASSLDILGNTGELFF
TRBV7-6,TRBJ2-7,CASSRDRGRPYEQYF
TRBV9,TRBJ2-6,CASSDQQGANVLTF
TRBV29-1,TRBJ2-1,CSVTGDEQFF
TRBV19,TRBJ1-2,CASSRARGPYGYTF
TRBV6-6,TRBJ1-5,CASSYMTGARNQPQHF
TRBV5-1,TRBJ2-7,CASSSIWGRGGYEQYF
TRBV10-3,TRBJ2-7,CAISEPGGGLHEQYF
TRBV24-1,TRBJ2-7,CATNGLARITGQYF